Described below is a single T cell receptor beta chain sequence and its context. Its antigen has not been determined. Base qualities are missing; no much larger clone stands one base away. The entry originates in a study of cytomegalovirus exposure and HLA in healthy donors (dated by TCRdb to about 2017). For the wider study: According to an earlier analysis of 450 to 650 of the donors, 150 million to 200 million T cells yielded 90 million to 140 million unique TCR beta sequences and 276 Gb of sequence data. An early release that covered several hundred HLA-typed donors contained 300 to 350 gigabases of sequencing data and around 85 million unique TCR sequences. The genetic ancestry cluster associated with self-reported Caucasian donors included 65% to 90% of the 350 to 500 genotyped donors. The aim of the study was to test whether cataloging public T cell receptors could identify signatures of past pathogen exposure. The study profiled the T cell repertoires of hundreds of subjects by immunosequencing and related them to cytomegalovirus serostatus. Along with the approximately 670-subject first cohort, a separate validation cohort of over a hundred different subjects was used. To predict cytomegalovirus infection status, the study brought together high-throughput TCR immunosequencing, statistical association of individual TCRs with disease status, and machine learning. In a later analysis, previously published TCR beta repertoires from about 670 donors were re-analyzed and high-resolution HLA genotyping was added so that TCR occurrence patterns could be studied. The later analysis used no new phenotypic data to find candidate immune exposures, relying instead on TCR beta sequences and their occurrence across donors. An earlier analysis of 587 of the donors used high-throughput TCR beta sequencing to judge whether each TCR beta V gene segment behaved as functional or pseudogenic. Alongside the repertoire data, information on donor age, sex, ethnicity and CMV serostatus was compiled. Genome-wide SNP genotypes for about 60% of the roughly 670 donors were used in a later genetic analysis, which treated that subset as a discovery cohort. All discovery cohort repertoires had been generated on a single sequencing platform. HLA typing covered class I and class II loci at four-digit resolution. The number of donors typed differed by locus, with about 629-630 for A, B, C, DRB1 and DQB1, roughly 550 for DQA1, 600 to 610 for DPA1, and approximately 470 for DPB1. Four to six DR-DQ haplotypes were handled as single units for association and clustering, since linkage in the cohort was strong. Among 300 to 450 genotyped donors of the cohort, an average of roughly 240,000 unique TCR beta nucleotide sequences were sequenced per donor, about a sixth of them non-productive. What the study reported, not specific to this receptor: Correlated functional status among segregating V segments might be attributable to linkage disequilibrium, but an unknown experimental factor could not be ruled out. Compared with equally common non-associated chains, HLA-associated TCR beta chains in a later analysis were more clonally expanded and had lower generation probabilities. Cytomegalovirus status was reported to be diagnosed by the classifier with high specificity and sensitivity in both the original and validation cohorts. The authors suggested that the approach could potentially be extended to other disease states and immunological phenotypes. The study gave a list of some 150 TCR beta chains associated with cytomegalovirus. A group of highly shared sequence variants was considered likely to be a technical artifact of the sequencing pipeline. An earlier analysis of 587 of the donors showed that most TCR beta V segments appeared in productive rearrangements either about 87% or about 30% of the time, which broadly matched IMGT annotations. Because HLA typing was unavailable for some donors at each locus, only the typed subset was used in association tests. Most TCR sequences were seen in very few donors, while some public TCRs were found in many individuals. At a false discovery rate of 0.05, a later analysis linked 15,000 to 20,000 TCR beta sequences to specific HLA alleles. Strong co-occurrence of HLA alleles, especially DR and DQ, made assigning TCR associations to individual alleles difficult. Immune exposure information for the cohort was limited to CMV serostatus. V-gene and J-gene trimming of TCR beta chains was associated with a missense DCLRE1C variant in a later genetic analysis, and the association was replicated in an independent cohort. In a later analysis, several top co-occurrence clusters were reported to appear linked to parvovirus B19, influenza, CMV and Epstein-Barr virus. In this cohort, only TCR beta chains were sequenced, and detectable features were limited by the absence of alpha or paired-chain data. A few of the identified cytomegalovirus-associated TCR beta chains were confirmed in vitro to be specific for cytomegalovirus antigens. Most CMV-associated TCR beta chains appeared to be HLA-restricted in a later analysis, and the HLA associations seemed to be driven largely by CMV exposure. Because counts were too low, fewer than 20 rarely observed V segments, including chromosome 9 orphons, were excluded from the earlier analysis of several hundred of the donors. According to a later genetic analysis, donors in an Asian-associated ancestry cluster had fewer N-insertions in productive TCRs than the roughly 700-donor mean. In a later analysis, TCR association rates were found to vary across HLA loci, with the most associated TCRs seen for DRB1 alleles and the fewest for HLA-C alleles. A further reported finding was that TCR beta sequences accurately predicted the HLA-A and HLA-B alleles for most subjects in the first cohort. The presence/absence analyses assumed that sequencing depth was roughly uniform across donors, and that assumption may not be true.

The cohort was made up of 650 to 700 healthy bone marrow donors. Cohort members were all nominally healthy when sampled, although unrecorded immune exposures were likely present. The donor was CMV seropositive and was included in the group of 250 to 300 seropositive cohort members. Each donor provided a peripheral blood sample, and peripheral blood mononuclear cells were used for TCR beta sequencing. Genomic DNA extraction from the blood cell samples was performed with the Qiagen DNeasy Blood Extraction Kit. Preparation of the library involved the immunoSEQ multiplex PCR assay. For the multiplex PCR, a mixture combining 60 forward primers for TCR Vbeta segments and 13 reverse primers for TCR Jbeta segments was used. The CDR3 region of rearranged TCR beta genes was amplified from genomic DNA with a multiplex PCR assay. The Illumina HiSeq System was used to sequence the amplified TCR beta libraries as 87-base-pair reads. The study's processing was this. Across the 500 to 750 repertoires, a later analysis counted tens of millions of unique TCR beta chains, some 11 million of which were shared by at least two donors. To remove PCR and sequencing errors, raw reads were error-corrected and collapsed into unique sequences using a nearest-neighbor algorithm that merged closely related sequences. To assign V, D and J gene segments, CDR3 sequences were aligned to IMGT reference sequences. For a sequence to be retained, at least a six-nucleotide match to both a V gene segment and a J gene segment was required. A rearrangement was called productive if the CDR3 had no stop codons and remained in frame with V and J, and every other rearrangement was called non-productive. CDR3 was defined by IMGT convention, running from the second conserved V-encoded cysteine to the conserved J-encoded phenylalanine. The earlier analysis of some 600 of the donors excluded sequences that lacked an unambiguous match to a single V gene segment. An earlier analysis of under 750 of the donors called V segments functional above 56.7% productive rearrangements and segregating when the between-donor standard deviation exceeded 5%. A statistical classification framework was built to diagnose cytomegalovirus status from the catalog of TCR beta chain sequences. A later analysis assigned V and J genes by comparing TCR nucleotide sequences with IMGT/GENE-DB human TR gene sequences. Using the TCRdist pipeline, a later analysis assigned CDR3 sequences along with most-parsimonious VDJ recombination scenarios. A later analysis defined each TCR beta chain by its CDR3 amino acid sequence plus V-gene family, and excluded reads lacking a unique V-gene family. A later analysis removed several hundred highly shared, low-generation-probability nucleotide sequences to deal with suspected cross-contamination and a sequencing artifact. A later analysis calculated a clonal expansion index for each public chain from normalized within-repertoire ranks of inferred template counts. Generation probabilities in a later analysis came from a VDJ recombination model fitted to out-of-frame rearrangements, and those results were checked against IGoR. Hypergeometric tests were used in a later analysis to score TCR-TCR, TCR-HLA and TCR-CMV co-occurrence, with a repertoire-size bias correction applied to the TCR pairs. False discovery rates were estimated in a later analysis by permuting HLA or CMV assignments 20 times. In a later analysis, co-occurring TCRs were grouped with DBSCAN, and TCRdist sequence similarity was added when clustering was performed within HLA-allele-positive subsets. Repertoires with fewer than 30,000 or more than 120,000 public chains, plus five repertoires with anomalous nucleotide sharing, were excluded from co-occurrence clustering. TCRdb stores this immuneACCESS table with in-frame sequences only. Part of the clones is absent; in the studies checked, under half of the shortfall reflects unresolved V genes, and no reason is known for the rest. V, J and clone size were drawn from that table, and D and trimming were deduced from the DNA. Within this sample are more than 85,000 clones, with roughly 12% of them counted one time only. The top ten clonotypes cover more than 15% of the sample.

The material sequenced was PBMCs. The receptor was derived from a middle-aged man in good health and CMV-seropositive.

The CDR3 loop reads CAWSVGRSGYNEQFF. The sequenced DNA is TGTGCCTGGAGTGTAGGAAGGAGCGGCTACAATGAGCAGTTCTTC. The receptor chain draws on TRBV30 and TRBJ2-1; TRBD2 is a weak D gene call, 5 bases matching. The CDR3 sequence holds 15 residues, the cysteine and phenylalanine included. Just CDR3 DNA is preserved here, 45 bases in frame from base 1. The germline V gene encodes CDR1 GTSNPN and CDR2 SVGIG (reference sequence). The junction shows trimming of 0 bases on V and 3 bases on J, plus 12 bases between the germline ends. Outside the CDR3, residues come from the reference TRBV30 and TRBJ2-1 proteins, so the full variable domain is: SQTIHQWPATLVQPVGSPLSLECTVEGTSNPNLYWYRQAAGRGLQLLFYSVGIGQISSEVPQNLSASRPQDRQFILSSKKLLLSDSGFYLCAWSVGRSGYNEQFFGPGTRLTVL.